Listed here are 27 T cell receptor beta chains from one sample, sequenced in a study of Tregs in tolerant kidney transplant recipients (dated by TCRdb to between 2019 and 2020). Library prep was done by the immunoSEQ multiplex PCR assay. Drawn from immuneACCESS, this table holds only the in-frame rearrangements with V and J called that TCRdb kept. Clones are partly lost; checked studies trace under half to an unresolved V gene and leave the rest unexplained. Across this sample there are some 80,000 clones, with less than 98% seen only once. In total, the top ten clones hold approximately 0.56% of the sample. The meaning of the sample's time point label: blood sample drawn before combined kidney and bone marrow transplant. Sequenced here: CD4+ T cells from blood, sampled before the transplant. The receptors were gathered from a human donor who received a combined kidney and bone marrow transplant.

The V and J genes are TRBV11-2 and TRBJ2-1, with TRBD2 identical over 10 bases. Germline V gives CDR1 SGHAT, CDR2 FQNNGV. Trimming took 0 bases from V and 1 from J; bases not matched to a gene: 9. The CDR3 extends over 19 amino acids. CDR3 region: CASSLDQASGGRSYNEQFF. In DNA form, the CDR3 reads TGTGCCAGCAGCTTAGATCAGGCTAGCGGGGGTAGGTCCTACAATGAGCAGTTCTTC. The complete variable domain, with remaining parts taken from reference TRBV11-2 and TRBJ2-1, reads EAGVAQSPRYKIIEKRQSVAFWCNPISGHATLYWYQQILGQGPKLLIQFQNNGVVDDSQLPKDRFSAERLKGVDSTLKIQPAKLEDSAVYLCASSLDQASGGRSYNEQFFGPGTRLTVL.

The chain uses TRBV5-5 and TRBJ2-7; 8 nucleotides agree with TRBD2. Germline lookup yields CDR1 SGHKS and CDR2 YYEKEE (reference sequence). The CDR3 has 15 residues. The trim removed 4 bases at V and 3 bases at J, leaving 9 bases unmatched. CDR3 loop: CASSPKLAEIYEQYF. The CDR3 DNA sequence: TGTGCCAGCAGCCCTAAACTAGCGGAGATCTACGAGCAGTACTTC.

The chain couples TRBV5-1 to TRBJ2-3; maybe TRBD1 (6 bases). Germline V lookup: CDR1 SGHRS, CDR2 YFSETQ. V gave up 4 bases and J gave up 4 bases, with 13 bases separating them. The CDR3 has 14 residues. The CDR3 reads CASSADSGADTQYF. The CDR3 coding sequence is TGCGCCAGCAGCGCGGACAGTGGCGCAGATACGCAGTATTTT.

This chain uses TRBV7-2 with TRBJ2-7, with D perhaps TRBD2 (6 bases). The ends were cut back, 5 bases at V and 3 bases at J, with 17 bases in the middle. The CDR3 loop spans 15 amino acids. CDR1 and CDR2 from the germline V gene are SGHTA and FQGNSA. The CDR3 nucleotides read TGTGCCAGCAGCGGCTGGGGGGTATGGGTCTACGAGCAGTACTTC. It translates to CASSGWGVWVYEQYF.

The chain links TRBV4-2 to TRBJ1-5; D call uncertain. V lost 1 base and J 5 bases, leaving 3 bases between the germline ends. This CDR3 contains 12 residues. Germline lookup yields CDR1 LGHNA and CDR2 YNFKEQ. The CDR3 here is CASSQGHQPQHF. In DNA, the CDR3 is TGTGCCAGCAGCCAAGGGCATCAGCCCCAGCATTTT.

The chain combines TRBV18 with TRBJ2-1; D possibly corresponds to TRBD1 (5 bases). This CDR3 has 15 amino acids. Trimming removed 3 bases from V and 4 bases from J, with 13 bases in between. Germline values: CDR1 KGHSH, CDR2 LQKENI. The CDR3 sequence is CASSPQGPGYNEQFF. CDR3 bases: TGTGCCAGCTCACCGCAAGGGCCAGGGTACAATGAGCAGTTCTTC.

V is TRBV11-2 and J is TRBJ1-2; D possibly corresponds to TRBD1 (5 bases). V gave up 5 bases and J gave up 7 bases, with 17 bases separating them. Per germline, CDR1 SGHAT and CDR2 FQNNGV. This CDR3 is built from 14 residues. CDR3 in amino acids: CASSRMTVLSGYTF. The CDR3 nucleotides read TGTGCCAGCAGCCGAATGACAGTTTTGAGTGGCTACACCTTC.

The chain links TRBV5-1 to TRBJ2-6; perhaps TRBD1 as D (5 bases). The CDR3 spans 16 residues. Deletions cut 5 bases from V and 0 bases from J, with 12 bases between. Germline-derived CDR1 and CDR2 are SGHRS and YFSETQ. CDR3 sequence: CASRQVESSGANVLTF. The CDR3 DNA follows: TGCGCCAGCAGACAGGTGGAATCCTCTGGGGCCAACGTCCTGACTTTC.

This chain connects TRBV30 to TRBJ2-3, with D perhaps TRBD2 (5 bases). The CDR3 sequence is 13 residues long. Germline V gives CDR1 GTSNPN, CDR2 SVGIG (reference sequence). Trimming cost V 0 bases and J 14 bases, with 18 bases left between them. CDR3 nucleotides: TGTGCCTGGAGTGTATCCGGACTGAATTCTTGGTATTTT. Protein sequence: CAWSVSGLNSWYF. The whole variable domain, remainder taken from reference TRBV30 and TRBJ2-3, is SQTIHQWPATLVQPVGSPLSLECTVEGTSNPNLYWYRQAAGRGLQLLFYSVGIGQISSEVPQNLSASRPQDRQFILSSKKLLLSDSGFYLCAWSVSGLNSWYFGPGTRLTVL.

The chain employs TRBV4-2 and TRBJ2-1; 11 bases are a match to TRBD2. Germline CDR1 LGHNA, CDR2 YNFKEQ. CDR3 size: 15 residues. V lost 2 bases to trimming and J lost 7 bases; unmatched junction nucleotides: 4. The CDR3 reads CASSQLAGGWNEQFF. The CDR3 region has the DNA TGTGCCAGCAGCCAATTAGCGGGAGGGTGGAATGAGCAGTTCTTC.

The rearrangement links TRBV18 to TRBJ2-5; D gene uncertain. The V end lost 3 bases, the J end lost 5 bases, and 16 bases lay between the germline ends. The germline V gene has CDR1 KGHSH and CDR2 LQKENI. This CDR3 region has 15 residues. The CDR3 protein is CASSPYSGLGETQYF. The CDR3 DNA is TGTGCCAGCTCACCGTACAGTGGCCTCGGTGAGACCCAGTACTTC.

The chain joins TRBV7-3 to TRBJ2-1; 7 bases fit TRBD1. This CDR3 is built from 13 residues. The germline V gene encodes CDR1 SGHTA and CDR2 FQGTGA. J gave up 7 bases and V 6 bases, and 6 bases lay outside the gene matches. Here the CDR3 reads CASSRQGGNEQFF. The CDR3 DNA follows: TGTGCCAGCAGTCGACAGGGCGGGAATGAGCAGTTCTTC.

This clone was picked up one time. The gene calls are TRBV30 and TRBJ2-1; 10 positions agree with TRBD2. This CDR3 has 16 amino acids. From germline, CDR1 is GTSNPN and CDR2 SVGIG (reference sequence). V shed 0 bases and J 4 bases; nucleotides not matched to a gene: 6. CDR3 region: CAWSVTLAGAYNEQFF. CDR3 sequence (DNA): TGTGCCTGGAGTGTAACCCTAGCGGGGGCTTACAATGAGCAGTTCTTC.

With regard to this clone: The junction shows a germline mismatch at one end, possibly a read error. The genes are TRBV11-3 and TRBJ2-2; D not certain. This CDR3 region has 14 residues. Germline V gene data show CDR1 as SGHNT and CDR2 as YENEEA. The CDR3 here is CASSFSLSTGELFF. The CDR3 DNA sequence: TGCGCCAGCAGCTTTAGTTTATCCACCGGGGAGCTGTTTTTT.

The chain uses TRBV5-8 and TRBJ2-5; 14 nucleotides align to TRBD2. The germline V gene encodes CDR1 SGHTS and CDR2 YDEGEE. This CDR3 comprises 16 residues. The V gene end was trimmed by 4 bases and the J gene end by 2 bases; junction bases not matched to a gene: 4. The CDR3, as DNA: TGTGCCAGCAGCCCCAGACTAGCGGGGGGGCAAGAGACCCAGTACTTC. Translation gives CASSPRLAGGQETQYF.

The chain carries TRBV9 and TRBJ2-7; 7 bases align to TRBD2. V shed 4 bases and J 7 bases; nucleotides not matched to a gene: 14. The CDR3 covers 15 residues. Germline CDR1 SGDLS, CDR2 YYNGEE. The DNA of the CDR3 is TGTGCCAGCAGCCCCCGATGGGAGGGCCTGAGGGAGCAGTACTTC. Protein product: CASSPRWEGLREQYF.

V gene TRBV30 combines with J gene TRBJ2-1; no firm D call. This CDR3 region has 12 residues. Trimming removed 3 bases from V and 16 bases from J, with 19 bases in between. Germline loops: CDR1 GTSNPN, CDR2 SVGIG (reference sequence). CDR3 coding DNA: TGTGCCTGGAGGAACCCCCCAGGCCTTCTATTCTTC. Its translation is CAWRNPPGLLFF.

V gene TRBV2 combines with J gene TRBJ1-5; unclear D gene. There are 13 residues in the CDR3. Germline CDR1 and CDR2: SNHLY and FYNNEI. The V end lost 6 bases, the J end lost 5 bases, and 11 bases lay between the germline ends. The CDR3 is CASRTHQDQPQHF. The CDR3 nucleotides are TGTGCCAGCAGAACACATCAGGATCAGCCCCAGCATTTT. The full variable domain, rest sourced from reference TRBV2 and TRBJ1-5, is EPEVTQTPSHQVTQMGQEVILRCVPISNHLYFYWYRQILGQKVEFLVSFYNNEISEKSEIFDDQFSVERPDGSNFTLKIRSTKLEDSAMYFCASRTHQDQPQHFGDGTRLSIL.

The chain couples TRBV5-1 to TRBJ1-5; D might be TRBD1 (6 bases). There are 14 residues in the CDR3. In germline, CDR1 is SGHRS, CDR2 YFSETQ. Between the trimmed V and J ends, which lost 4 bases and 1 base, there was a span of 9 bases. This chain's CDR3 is CASSEQGSNQPQHF. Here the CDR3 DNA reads TGCGCCAGCAGCGAGCAGGGGAGCAATCAGCCCCAGCATTTT.

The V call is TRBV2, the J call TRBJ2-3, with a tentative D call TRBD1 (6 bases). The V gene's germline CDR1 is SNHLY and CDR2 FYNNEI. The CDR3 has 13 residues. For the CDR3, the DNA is TGTCCGACCCGTGAGGGGGGCACAGATACGCAGTATTTT. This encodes CPTREGGTDTQYF.

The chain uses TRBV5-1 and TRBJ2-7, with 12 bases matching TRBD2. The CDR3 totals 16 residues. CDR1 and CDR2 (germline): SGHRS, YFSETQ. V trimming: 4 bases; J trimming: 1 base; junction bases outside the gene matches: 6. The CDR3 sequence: CASSVASGRGSYEQYF. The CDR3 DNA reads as TGCGCCAGCAGCGTCGCTAGCGGGAGGGGATCCTACGAGCAGTACTTC.

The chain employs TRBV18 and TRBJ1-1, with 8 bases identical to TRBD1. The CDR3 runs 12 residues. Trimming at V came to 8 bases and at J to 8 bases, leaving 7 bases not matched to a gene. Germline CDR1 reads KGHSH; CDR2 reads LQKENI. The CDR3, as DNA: TGTGCCAGCACAAGAGGACAGGGAGAAGCTTTCTTT. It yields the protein CASTRGQGEAFF.

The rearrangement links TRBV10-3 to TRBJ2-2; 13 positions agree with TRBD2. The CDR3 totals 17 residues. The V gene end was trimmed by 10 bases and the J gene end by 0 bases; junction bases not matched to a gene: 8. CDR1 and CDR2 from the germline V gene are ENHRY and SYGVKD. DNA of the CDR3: TGTGCCAGTAAGCCGGGACTAGCGGGATCGAACACCGGGGAGCTGTTTTTT. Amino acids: CASKPGLAGSNTGELFF.

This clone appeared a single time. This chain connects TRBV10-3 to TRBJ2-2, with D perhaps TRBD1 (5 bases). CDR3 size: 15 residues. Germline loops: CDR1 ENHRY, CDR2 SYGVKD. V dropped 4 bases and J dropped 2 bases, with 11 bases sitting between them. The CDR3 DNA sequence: TGTGCCATCAGTGTGACAGCCTTAAACACCGGGGAGCTGTTTTTT. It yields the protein CAISVTALNTGELFF.

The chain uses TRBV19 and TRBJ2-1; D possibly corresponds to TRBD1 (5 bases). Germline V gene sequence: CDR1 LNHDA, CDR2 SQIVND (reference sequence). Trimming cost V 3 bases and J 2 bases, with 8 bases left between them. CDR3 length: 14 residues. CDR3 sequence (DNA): TGTGCCAGTAGTATCCAGGGCACCTACAATGAGCAGTTCTTC. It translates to CASSIQGTYNEQFF.

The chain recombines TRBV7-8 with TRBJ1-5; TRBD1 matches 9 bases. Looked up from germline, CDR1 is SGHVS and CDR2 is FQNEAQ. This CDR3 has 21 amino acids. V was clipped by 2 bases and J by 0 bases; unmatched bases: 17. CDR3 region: CASSLWGMGTGPSYSNQPQHF. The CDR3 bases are TGTGCCAGCAGCTTATGGGGGATGGGGACAGGGCCCTCCTATAGCAATCAGCCCCAGCATTTT.

As DNA, the CDR3 is TGTGCCAGCAGCGTAGGAATTCAGGGGGAGAGTGGAAACACCATATATTTT. Protein: CASSVGIQGESGNTIYF. The J gene is TRBJ1-3, the V gene TRBV9; 7 nucleotides agree with TRBD1. The CDR3 runs 17 residues. J lost 3 bases, V lost 0 bases, and 9 bases had no gene match. CDR1 SGDLS and CDR2 YYNGEE come from the germline V gene.